The text below deals with one TCR beta chain. The data were taken from a study of blood T cell repertoires in COVID-19. Assay used: immunoSEQ multiplex PCR; TCRdb lists only in-frame clones, some missing. Of tens of thousands of clones listed, over 80% are singletons. Trimming pared 1 base from V and 4 bases from J, leaving 17 bases between. CDR3 length: 18 residues. CDR1 is MDHEN, CDR2 SYDVKM, per germline. This receptor was identified in a human donor in a cohort sampled during active COVID-19. V usage is TRBV28 and J usage is TRBJ2-6; D is unresolved. The sequencing input was peripheral blood. The chain's CDR3 is CASSLFGSPQAGANVLTF. The CDR3 nucleotides are TGTGCCAGCAGTTTATTCGGCAGCCCCCAGGCCGGGGCCAACGTCCTGACTTTC.